Listed below are T cell receptor beta chains from one sample, sequenced in a study of OX40 agonist ivuxolimab in advanced cancers. The method was immunoSEQ multiplex PCR; TCRdb's version includes in-frame clones alone and lacks a portion of them. Among under 40,000 clones, approximately 87% were seen once, and the ten largest hold 30% to 35%. This specimen consisted of CD4+ or CD8+ T cells sorted from blood, obtained in a trial of the OX40 agonist ivuxolimab. The receptor source for this set is an adult with an advanced solid tumor such as melanoma, head and neck, liver or kidney cancer. Each CDR3 is given with its conserved first and last residue. The listing skips clone size in some rows; elsewhere it reads once, few, many or a size class.

V: TRBV10-2; J: TRBJ2-7; size: NA; CDR3: CASSVGQIEQYF
V: TRBV2; J: TRBJ1-3; size: few; CDR3: CAILPQGGGNTIYF
V: TRBV11-2; J: TRBJ2-7; size: NA; CDR3: CASSPDLYEQYF
V: TRBV29-1; J: TRBJ1-1; size: NA; CDR3: CSAQDGETEAFF
V: TRBV14; J: TRBJ2-7; size: once; CDR3: CASSQRGLEFGYEQYF
V: TRBV6-5; J: TRBJ2-3; size: NA; CDR3: CASSSGTTYSTDTQYF
V: TRBV19; J: TRBJ2-5; size: once; CDR3: CASSIGTGAETQYF
V: TRBV6-5; J: TRBJ1-4; size: NA; CDR3: CASSYESTNEKLFF
V: TRBV6-5; J: TRBJ1-5; size: NA; CDR3: CASSGLRSNQPQHF
V: TRBV10-3; J: TRBJ2-7; size: NA; CDR3: CAISGRLADYEQYF
V: TRBV11-2; J: TRBJ1-4; size: NA; CDR3: CASSLPPGQGHEKLFF
V: TRBV10-3; J: TRBJ1-1; size: few; CDR3: CAISAGTLNTEAFF
V: TRBV7-3; J: TRBJ1-1; size: once; CDR3: CASSFRWNTEAFF
V: TRBV25-1; J: TRBJ2-7; size: NA; CDR3: CASRQGQGEQYF
V: TRBV5-6; J: TRBJ1-1; size: NA; CDR3: CASSFGTSGEAFF
V: TRBV23-1; J: TRBJ2-7; size: once; CDR3: CASSQAGNSYEQYF
V: TRBV28; J: TRBJ2-2; size: NA; CDR3: CASSPTSASGELFF
V: TRBV9; J: TRBJ2-1; size: NA; CDR3: CASSSKDGYNEQFF
V: TRBV27; J: TRBJ2-7; size: few; CDR3: CASSLALGYEQYF
V: TRBV7-8; J: TRBJ2-7; size: NA; CDR3: CASSFGQAVTYEQYF
V: TRBV9; J: TRBJ2-1; size: once; CDR3: CASSVGTEQFF